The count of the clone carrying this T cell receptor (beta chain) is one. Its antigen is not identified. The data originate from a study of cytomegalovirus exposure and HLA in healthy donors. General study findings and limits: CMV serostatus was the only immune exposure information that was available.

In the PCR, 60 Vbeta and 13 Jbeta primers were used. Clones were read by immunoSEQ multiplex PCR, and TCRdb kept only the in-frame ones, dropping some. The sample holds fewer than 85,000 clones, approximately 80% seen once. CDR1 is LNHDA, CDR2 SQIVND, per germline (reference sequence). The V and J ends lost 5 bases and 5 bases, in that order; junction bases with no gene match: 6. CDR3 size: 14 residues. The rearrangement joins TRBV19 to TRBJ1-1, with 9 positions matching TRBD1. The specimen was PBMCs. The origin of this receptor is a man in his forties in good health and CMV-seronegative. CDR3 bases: TGTGCCAGTAGTTTCCGGACAGGGGAGACTGAAGCTTTCTTT. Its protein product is CASSFRTGETEAFF. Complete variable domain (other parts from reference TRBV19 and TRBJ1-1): DGGITQSPKYLFRKEGQNVTLSCEQNLNHDAMYWYRQDPGQGLRLIYYSQIVNDFQKGDIAEGYSVSREKKESFPLTVTSAQKNPTAFYLCASSFRTGETEAFFGQGTRLTVV.